The clone carrying this T cell receptor (beta chain) was observed a few times. The antigen is undetermined. This sample is drawn from a study of identical twins. The study's findings and limits: Insertions were reduced in abundant cord blood beta clonotypes but not in memory repertoires.

From the 5' RACE reads, TCRdb called clonotypes with MiXCR, one entry per CDR3 protein. The sample lists 600,000 to 850,000 distinct CDR3 sequences; about 18% were seen once. The same sample was also studied in work on T cells expressing NK-cell markers.

The clonotype originates from a woman aged 18-29 years in good health. Sequences were obtained from PBMCs.

Written as DNA, the CDR3 is TGTGCCATTCGGGACAGGAACAGCGGGGAGACCCAGTACTTC. This translates into CAIRDRNSGETQYF. This sequence joins TRBV11-2 and TRBJ2-5, with 8 positions matching TRBD1. The CDR3 has 14 residues. Trimming at V came to 10 bases and at J to 5 bases, leaving 12 bases not matched to a gene. The germline V gene encodes CDR1 SGHAT and CDR2 FQNNGV.